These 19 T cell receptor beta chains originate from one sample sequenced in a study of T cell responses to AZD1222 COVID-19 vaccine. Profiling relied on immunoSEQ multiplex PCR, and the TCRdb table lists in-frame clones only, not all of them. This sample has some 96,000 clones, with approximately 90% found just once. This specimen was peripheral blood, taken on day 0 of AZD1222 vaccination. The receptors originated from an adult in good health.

The chain's CDR3 is CASSVTQGIGGYTF. The DNA for the CDR3 is TGCGCCAGCAGCGTGACACAGGGCATAGGGGGCTACACCTTC. J is TRBJ1-2 and V is TRBV5-1; D might be TRBD1 (6 bases). V was shortened by 4 bases and J by 8 bases, with 18 bases between the two germline ends. The germline V gene encodes CDR1 SGHRS and CDR2 YFSETQ. There are 14 residues in the CDR3.

As DNA, the CDR3 is TGTGCCAGCTCGCCCGGGACAGAGACCTACGAGCAGTACTTC. Translated: CASSPGTETYEQYF. J is TRBJ2-7 and V is TRBV18, with TRBD1 identical over 7 bases. The V segment lost 6 bases and the J segment 2 bases; nucleotides outside the gene matches: 7. The CDR3 sequence is 14 residues long. Germline V lookup: CDR1 KGHSH, CDR2 LQKENI.

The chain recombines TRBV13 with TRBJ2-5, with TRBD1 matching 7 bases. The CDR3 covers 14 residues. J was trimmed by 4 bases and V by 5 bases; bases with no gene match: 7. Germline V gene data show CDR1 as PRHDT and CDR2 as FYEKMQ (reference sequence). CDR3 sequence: CASSPPQGRETQYF. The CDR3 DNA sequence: TGTGCCAGCAGCCCTCCACAGGGGCGAGAGACCCAGTACTTC.

CDR3 nucleotides: TGTGCCAGCAGCTTATTCCCCGGACTAGCGGGAGGCAATGAGCAGTTCTTC. Protein: CASSLFPGLAGGNEQFF. V usage is TRBV7-9 and J usage is TRBJ2-1; 14 bases are a match to TRBD2. The CDR3 consists of 17 residues. Losses at the gene ends were 2 bases for V and 6 bases for J; bases not matched to a gene: 6. Looked up from germline, CDR1 is SEHNR and CDR2 is FQNEAQ (reference sequence).

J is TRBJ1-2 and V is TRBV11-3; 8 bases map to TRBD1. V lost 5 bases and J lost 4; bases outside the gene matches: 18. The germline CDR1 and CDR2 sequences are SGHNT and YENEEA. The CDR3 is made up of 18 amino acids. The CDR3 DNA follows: TGTGCCAGCAGCGGAAGAATCAAAGGGGCAGGGGGCCCCTATGGCTACACCTTC. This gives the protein CASSGRIKGAGGPYGYTF.

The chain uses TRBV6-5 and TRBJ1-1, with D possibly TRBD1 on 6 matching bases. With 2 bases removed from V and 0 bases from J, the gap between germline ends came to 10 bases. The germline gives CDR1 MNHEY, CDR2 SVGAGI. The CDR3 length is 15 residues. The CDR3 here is CASSYGGAVNTEAFF. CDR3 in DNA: TGTGCCAGCAGTTACGGGGGGGCGGTGAACACTGAAGCTTTCTTT.

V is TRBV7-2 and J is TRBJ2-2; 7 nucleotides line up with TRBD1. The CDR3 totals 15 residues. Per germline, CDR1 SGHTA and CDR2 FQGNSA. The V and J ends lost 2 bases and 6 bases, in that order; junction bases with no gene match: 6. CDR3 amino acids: CASSLTLGQAGELFF. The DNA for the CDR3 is TGTGCCAGCAGCTTAACCCTTGGACAGGCCGGGGAGCTGTTTTTT.

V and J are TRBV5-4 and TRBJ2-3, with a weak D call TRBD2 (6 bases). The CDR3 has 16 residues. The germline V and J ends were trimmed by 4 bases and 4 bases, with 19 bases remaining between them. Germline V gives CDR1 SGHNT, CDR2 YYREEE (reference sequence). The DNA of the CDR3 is TGTGCCAGCAGCCTCAGACTAGACTCCGCCGCAGATACGCAGTATTTT. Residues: CASSLRLDSAADTQYF. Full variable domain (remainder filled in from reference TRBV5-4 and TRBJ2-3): ETGVTQSPTHLIKTRGQQVTLRCSSQSGHNTVSWYQQALGQGPQFIFQYYREEENGRGNFPPRFSGLQFPNYSSELNVNALELDDSALYLCASSLRLDSAADTQYFGPGTRLTVL.

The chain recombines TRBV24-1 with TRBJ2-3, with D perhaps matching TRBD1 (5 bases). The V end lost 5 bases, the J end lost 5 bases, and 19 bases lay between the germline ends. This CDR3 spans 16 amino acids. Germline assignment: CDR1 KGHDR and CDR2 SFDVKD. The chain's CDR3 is CATSGGTRAVGDTQYF. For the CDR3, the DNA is TGTGCCACCAGTGGGGGCACCAGGGCGGTTGGAGATACGCAGTATTTT.

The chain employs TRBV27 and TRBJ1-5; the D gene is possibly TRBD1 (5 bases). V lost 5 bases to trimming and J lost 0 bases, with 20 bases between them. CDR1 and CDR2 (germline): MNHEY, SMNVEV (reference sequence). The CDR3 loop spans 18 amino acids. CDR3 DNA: TGTGCCAGCAGTCCCGCAACAGGTACCAAAGGTAGCAATCAGCCCCAGCATTTT. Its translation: CASSPATGTKGSNQPQHF.

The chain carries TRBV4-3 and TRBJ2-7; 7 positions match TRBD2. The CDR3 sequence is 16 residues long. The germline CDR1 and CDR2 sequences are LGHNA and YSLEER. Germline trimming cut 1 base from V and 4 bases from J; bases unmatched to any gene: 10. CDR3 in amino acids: CASSQGKAGSSYEQYF. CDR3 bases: TGCGCCAGCAGCCAAGGGAAAGCGGGAAGTTCTTACGAGCAGTACTTC.

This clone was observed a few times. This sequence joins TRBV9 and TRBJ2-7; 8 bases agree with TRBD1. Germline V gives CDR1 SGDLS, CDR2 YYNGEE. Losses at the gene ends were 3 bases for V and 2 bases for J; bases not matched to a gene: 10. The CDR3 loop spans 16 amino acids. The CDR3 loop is CASSASEGTGPYEQYF. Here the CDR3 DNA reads TGTGCCAGCAGCGCGTCGGAAGGGACAGGCCCCTACGAGCAGTACTTC.

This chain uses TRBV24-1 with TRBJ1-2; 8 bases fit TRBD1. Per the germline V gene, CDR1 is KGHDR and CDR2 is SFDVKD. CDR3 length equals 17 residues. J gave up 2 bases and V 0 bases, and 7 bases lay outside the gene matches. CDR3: CATSDLRGQAENYGYTF. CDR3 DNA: TGTGCCACCAGTGATTTGCGGGGACAGGCCGAGAACTATGGCTACACCTTC.

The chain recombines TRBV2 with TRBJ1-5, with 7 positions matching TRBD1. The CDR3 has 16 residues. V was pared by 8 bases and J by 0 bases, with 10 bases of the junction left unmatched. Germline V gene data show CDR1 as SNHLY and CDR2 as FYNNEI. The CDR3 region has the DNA TGTGCCAGCGTCCGGGACAGACTCAATAGCAATCAGCCCCAGCATTTT. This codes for CASVRDRLNSNQPQHF.

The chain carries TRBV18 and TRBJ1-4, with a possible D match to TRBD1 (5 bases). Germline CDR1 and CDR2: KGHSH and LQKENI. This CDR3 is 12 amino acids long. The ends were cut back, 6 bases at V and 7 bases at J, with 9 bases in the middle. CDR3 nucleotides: TGTGCCAGCTCGGACGACAGTGAAAAACTGTTTTTT. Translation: CASSDDSEKLFF.

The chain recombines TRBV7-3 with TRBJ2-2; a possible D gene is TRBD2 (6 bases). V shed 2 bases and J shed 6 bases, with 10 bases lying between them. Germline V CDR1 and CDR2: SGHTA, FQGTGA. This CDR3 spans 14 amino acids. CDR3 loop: CASSLLASSGELFF. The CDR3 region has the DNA TGTGCCAGCAGCTTACTAGCGTCGTCCGGGGAGCTGTTTTTT.

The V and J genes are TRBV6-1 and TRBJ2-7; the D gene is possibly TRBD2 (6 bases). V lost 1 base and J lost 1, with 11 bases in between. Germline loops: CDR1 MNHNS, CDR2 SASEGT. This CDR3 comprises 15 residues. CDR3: CASSEGGTSSYEQYF. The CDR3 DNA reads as TGTGCCAGCAGTGAAGGGGGGACTTCTTCCTACGAGCAGTACTTC.

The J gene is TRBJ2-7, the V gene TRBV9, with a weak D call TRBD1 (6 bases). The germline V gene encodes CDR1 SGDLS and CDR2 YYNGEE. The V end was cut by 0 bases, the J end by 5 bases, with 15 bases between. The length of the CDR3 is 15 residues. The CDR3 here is CASSVETAGVNEQYF. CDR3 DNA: TGTGCCAGCAGCGTAGAGACGGCAGGGGTCAACGAGCAGTACTTC.

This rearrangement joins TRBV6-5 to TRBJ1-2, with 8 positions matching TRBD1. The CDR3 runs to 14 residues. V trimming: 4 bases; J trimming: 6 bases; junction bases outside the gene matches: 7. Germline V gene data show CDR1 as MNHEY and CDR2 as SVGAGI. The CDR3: CASSFSDRVNGYTF. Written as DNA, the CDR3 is TGTGCCAGCAGTTTCTCGGACAGGGTTAATGGCTACACCTTC.